The 18 T cell receptor beta chains in this list originate from one sample, sequenced in a study of CD8 T cells in ankylosing spondylitis. Using its own MiXCR run on the 5' RACE reads, TCRdb lists one record per CDR3 protein. The table has 800,000 to 900,000 distinct CDR3 sequences, 10% to 15% seen once. Study results and caveats: It appeared that ankylosing spondylitis blood was characterized by a TCR beta motif of about eight highly homologous variants.

Their antigen targets remain unknown. The sample consisted of blood, either unsorted or a sorted T cell fraction (not recorded which). The receptors here all came from a male donor with ankylosing spondylitis.

V and J are TRBV7-2 and TRBJ1-6; TRBD1 is a possible D gene (6 bases). The CDR3 is made up of 14 amino acids. V shed 2 bases and J shed 10 bases, with 12 bases lying between them. The germline CDR1 and CDR2 sequences are SGHTA and FQGNSA. The CDR3 region has the DNA TGTGCCAGCAGCTTACCAGGGGCTCTCTCACCCCTCCACTTT. Amino acid sequence: CASSLPGALSPLHF.

This clonotype was seen many times. The V and J genes are TRBV5-1 and TRBJ2-7, with D perhaps matching TRBD1 or TRBD2 (5 bases each). The ends were cut back, 0 bases at V and 10 bases at J, with 11 bases in the middle. Germline V gene lookup returns CDR1 SGHRS and CDR2 YFSETQ. The CDR3 has 12 residues. The CDR3, as DNA: TGCGCCAGCAGCTTGGGAGGGGTCGACCAGTACTTC. Residues: CASSLGGVDQYF.

The V call is TRBV4-1, the J call TRBJ2-5; D not resolved. CDR3 size: 13 residues. V shed 3 bases and J shed 4 bases, with 9 bases lying between them. CDR1 is MGHRA, CDR2 YSYEKL, per germline. This chain's CDR3 is CASSHLTRETQYF. The CDR3 nucleotides read TGCGCCAGCAGCCACCTTACAAGAGAGACCCAGTACTTC.

The chain employs TRBV9 and TRBJ1-1, with TRBD1 matching over 8 bases. This CDR3 is 15 amino acids long. V lost 2 bases to trimming and J lost 1 base; unmatched junction nucleotides: 4. Germline V gene data show CDR1 as SGDLS and CDR2 as YYNGEE. The CDR3 protein is CASSVAGGRNTEAFF. In DNA form, the CDR3 reads TGTGCCAGCAGCGTGGCAGGGGGCCGGAACACTGAAGCTTTCTTT.

This rearrangement joins TRBV6-1 to TRBJ2-1; D may correspond to TRBD1 or TRBD2 (5 bases each). The V end was cut by 5 bases, the J end by 0 bases, with 11 bases between. Per germline, CDR1 MNHNS and CDR2 SASEGT. CDR3 length equals 15 residues. CDR3 protein: CASSPQDFSYNEQFF. CDR3 sequence (DNA): TGTGCCAGCAGTCCACAGGACTTCTCCTACAATGAGCAGTTCTTC.

This chain uses TRBV4-3 with TRBJ1-5; D call uncertain. CDR3 size: 13 residues. The V and J ends lost 1 base and 4 bases respectively, with 5 bases between them. Germline loops: CDR1 LGHNA, CDR2 YSLEER. The CDR3 protein is CASSQGHNQPQHF. For the CDR3, the DNA is TGCGCCAGCAGCCAAGGGCATAATCAGCCCCAGCATTTT.

This clonotype showed up just a few times. The CDR3, as DNA: TGTGCCAGCAGTCGACGAGGACTAGCGGGAGGGATTTTAATCTACGAGCAGTACTTC. Protein: CASSRRGLAGGILIYEQYF. This chain uses TRBV6-4 with TRBJ2-7; 15 nucleotides line up with TRBD2. There are 19 residues in the CDR3. J was trimmed by 3 bases and V by 5 bases; bases with no gene match: 14. From germline, CDR1 is MRHNA and CDR2 SNTAGT.

In its sample, this clonotype was seen many times. The genes are TRBV6-5 and TRBJ2-1, with 7 nucleotides matching TRBD1. The length of the CDR3 is 13 residues. Germline lookup yields CDR1 MNHEY and CDR2 SVGAGI. Trimming at V came to 4 bases and at J to 7 bases, leaving 4 bases not matched to a gene. The CDR3 DNA follows: TGTGCCAGCAGTTTCTTGGACAGGAATGAGCAGTTCTTC. Encoded protein: CASSFLDRNEQFF.

The table lists this clonotype with a few counts. The chain uses TRBV5-1 and TRBJ2-6, with TRBD1 as a possible D gene (5 bases). V lost 4 bases, J lost 4 bases, and 12 bases lay in between. The V gene's germline CDR1 is SGHRS and CDR2 YFSETQ. This CDR3 is 15 amino acids long. The CDR3 region has the DNA TGCGCCAGCAGCGAGACAGTGGCCGGGGCCAACGTCCTGACTTTC. This encodes CASSETVAGANVLTF.

This clonotype appeared a few times. The chain carries TRBV4-3 and TRBJ1-5; D might be TRBD1 (5 bases). Germline lookup yields CDR1 LGHNA and CDR2 YSLEER. CDR3 size: 13 residues. Trimming removed 4 bases at V and 6 bases at J, with 10 bases between. In DNA form, the CDR3 reads TGCGCCAGCAGCCGTAGCAGGGTTCAGCCCCAGCATTTT. It translates to CASSRSRVQPQHF.

The sample holds a few counts of this clonotype. The chain links TRBV7-2 to TRBJ2-7; TRBD2 matches at 13 bases. Germline V gene lookup returns CDR1 SGHTA and CDR2 FQGNSA. Trimming removed 3 bases from V and 3 bases from J; junction bases left unmatched: 2. This CDR3 spans 15 amino acids. CDR3 in amino acids: CASSFRLAGGYEQYF. The CDR3 DNA follows: TGTGCCAGCAGCTTCCGACTAGCGGGAGGCTACGAGCAGTACTTC.

This chain links TRBV6-1 with TRBJ2-1; D is unclear. Trimming removed 6 bases at V and 5 bases at J, with 17 bases between. Germline V CDR1 and CDR2: MNHNS, SASEGT. The CDR3 has 15 amino acids. Here the CDR3 reads CASSPALANDNEQFF. CDR3 nucleotide sequence: TGTGCCAGCAGCCCGGCCCTGGCGAATGACAATGAGCAGTTCTTC.

In regard to this clonotype: A much larger clone is a single base away; this may be a read error. This chain joins TRBV20-1 and TRBJ2-5; 7 nucleotides line up with TRBD2. The CDR3 length is 15 residues. From germline, CDR1 is DFQATT and CDR2 SNEGSKA (reference sequence). The CDR3 here is CCARDPSGTGETQYF. For the CDR3, the DNA is TGCTGTGCTAGAGACCCGAGCGGGACCGGGGAGACCCAGTACTTC.

The rearrangement uses TRBV25-1 and TRBJ1-1; possibly TRBD1 for D (5 bases). The V end was cut by 0 bases, the J end by 5 bases, with 10 bases between. The CDR3 is 14 amino acids. Germline V gene lookup returns CDR1 MGHDK and CDR2 SYGVNS. This CDR3 is CASSEYQRGTEAFF. DNA for the CDR3: TGTGCCAGCAGTGAATATCAAAGGGGTACTGAAGCTTTCTTT. Looking up the rest from reference TRBV25-1 and TRBJ1-1 gives the full variable domain: EADIYQTPRYLVIGTGKKITLECSQTMGHDKMYWYQQDPGMELHLIHYSYGVNSTEKGDLSSESTVSRIRTEHFPLTLESARPSHTSQYLCASSEYQRGTEAFFGQGTRLTVV.

This clonotype was observed a few times. The chain carries TRBV7-2 and TRBJ1-5; 7 nucleotides agree with TRBD1. The CDR3 has 14 amino acids. Germline V lookup: CDR1 SGHTA, CDR2 FQGNSA. V was pared by 5 bases and J by 7 bases, with 8 bases of the junction left unmatched. The CDR3 reads CASSRDSSGQPQHF. DNA of the CDR3: TGTGCCAGCAGCCGGGACAGTTCGGGACAGCCCCAGCATTTT. Full variable domain (rest looked up from reference TRBV7-2 and TRBJ1-5): GAGVSQSPSNKVTEKGKDVELRCDPISGHTALYWYRQSLGQGLEFLIYFQGNSAPDKSGLPSDRFSAERTGGSVSTLTIQRTQQEDSAVYLCASSRDSSGQPQHFGDGTRLSIL.

This clonotype came up a few times. The J gene is TRBJ1-5, the V gene TRBV27, with a weak D call TRBD1 (5 bases). Trimming took off 2 bases at V and 4 bases at J, with 9 bases between the two ends. The CDR3 has 14 residues. Germline CDR1 reads MNHEY; CDR2 reads SMNVEV (reference sequence). The CDR3 reads CASSLRGWNQPQHF. The CDR3 DNA is TGTGCCAGCAGTTTAAGGGGTTGGAATCAGCCCCAGCATTTT.

This clonotype showed up just a few times. This rearrangement joins TRBV11-2 to TRBJ2-2, with D hard to call. With 1 base removed from V and 8 bases from J, the gap between germline ends came to 11 bases. The CDR3 extends over 14 amino acids. Looked up from germline, CDR1 is SGHAT and CDR2 is FQNNGV. CDR3 in amino acids: CASSLALLGGELFF. Written as DNA, the CDR3 is TGTGCCAGCAGCTTAGCACTTCTTGGGGGGGAGCTGTTTTTT.

This clonotype was detected many times. The chain employs TRBV20-1 and TRBJ2-2; TRBD2 matches at 13 bases. The length of the CDR3 is 15 residues. Unmatched junction bases numbered 2, after V lost 0 bases and J lost 7 bases. The V gene's germline CDR1 is DFQATT and CDR2 SNEGSKA (reference sequence). The CDR3 coding sequence is TGCAGTGCTAGAGATAGACTAGCGGGAGGCGGGGAGCTGTTTTTT. Translating it yields CSARDRLAGGGELFF.